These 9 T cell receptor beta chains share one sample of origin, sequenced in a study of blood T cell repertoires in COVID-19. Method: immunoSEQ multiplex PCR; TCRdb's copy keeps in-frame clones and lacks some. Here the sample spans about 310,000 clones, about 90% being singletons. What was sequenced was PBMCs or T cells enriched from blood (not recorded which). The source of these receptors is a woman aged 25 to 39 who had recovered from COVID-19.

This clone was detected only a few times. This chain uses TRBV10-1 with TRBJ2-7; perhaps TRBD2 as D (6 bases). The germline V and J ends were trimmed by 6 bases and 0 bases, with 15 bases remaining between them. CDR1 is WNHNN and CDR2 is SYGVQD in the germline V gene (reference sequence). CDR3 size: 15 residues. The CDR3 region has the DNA TGCGCCAGCAGGCCCCCACTAGCACCCTCCTACGAGCAGTACTTC. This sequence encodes CASRPPLAPSYEQYF.

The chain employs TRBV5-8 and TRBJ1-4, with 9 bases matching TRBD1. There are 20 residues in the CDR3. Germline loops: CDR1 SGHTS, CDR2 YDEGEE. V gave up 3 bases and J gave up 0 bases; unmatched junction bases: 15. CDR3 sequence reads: CASSSSWEGQGFPTNEKLFF. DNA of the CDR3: TGTGCCAGCAGCTCTTCTTGGGAGGGACAGGGCTTCCCAACTAATGAAAAACTGTTTTTT. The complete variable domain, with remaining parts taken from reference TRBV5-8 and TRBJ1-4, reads EAGVTQSPTHLIKTRGQQATLRCSPISGHTSVYWYQQALGLGLQFLLWYDEGEERNRGNFPPRFSGRQFPNYSSELNVNALELEDSALYLCASSSSWEGQGFPTNEKLFFGSGTQLSVL.

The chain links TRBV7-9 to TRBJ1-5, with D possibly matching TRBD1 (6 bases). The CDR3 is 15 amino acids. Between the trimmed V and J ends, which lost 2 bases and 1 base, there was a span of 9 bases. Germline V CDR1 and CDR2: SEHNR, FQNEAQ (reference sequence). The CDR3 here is CASSLSGTSNQPQHF. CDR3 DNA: TGTGCCAGCAGCTTAAGTGGGACAAGCAATCAGCCCCAGCATTTT.

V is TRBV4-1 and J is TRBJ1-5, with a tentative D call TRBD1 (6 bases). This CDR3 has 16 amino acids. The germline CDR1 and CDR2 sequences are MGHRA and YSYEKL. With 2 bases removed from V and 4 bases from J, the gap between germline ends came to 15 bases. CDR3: CASSQKDSLGNQPQHF. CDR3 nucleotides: TGCGCCAGCAGCCAAAAGGACAGTTTGGGGAATCAGCCCCAGCATTTT.

The CDR3 DNA follows: TGCAGCGTTGGCGAACAGGGGATAGGGTATGGCTACACCTTC. Its translation is CSVGEQGIGYGYTF. The J gene is TRBJ1-2, the V gene TRBV29-1, with TRBD1 identical over 7 bases. Germline values: CDR1 SQVTM, CDR2 ANQGSEA. The CDR3 is 14 residues long. V gave up 4 bases and J gave up 5 bases; unmatched junction bases: 10.

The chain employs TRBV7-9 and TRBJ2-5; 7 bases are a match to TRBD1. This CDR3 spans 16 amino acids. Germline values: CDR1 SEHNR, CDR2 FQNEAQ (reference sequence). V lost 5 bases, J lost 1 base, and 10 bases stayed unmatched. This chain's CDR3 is CASSDRGLRSQETQYF. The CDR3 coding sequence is TGTGCCAGCAGCGATAGGGGGCTTCGAAGCCAAGAGACCCAGTACTTC.

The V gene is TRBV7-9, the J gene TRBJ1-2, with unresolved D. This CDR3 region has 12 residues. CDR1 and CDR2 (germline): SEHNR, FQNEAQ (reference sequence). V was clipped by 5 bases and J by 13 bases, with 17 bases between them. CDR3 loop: CASSPSEGSTTF. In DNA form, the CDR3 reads TGTGCCAGCAGCCCCTCGGAGGGCTCGACCACCTTC.

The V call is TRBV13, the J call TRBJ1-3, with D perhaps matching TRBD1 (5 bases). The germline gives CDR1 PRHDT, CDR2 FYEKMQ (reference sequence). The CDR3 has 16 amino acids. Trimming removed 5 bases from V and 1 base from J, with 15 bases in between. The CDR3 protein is CASSLRGLISGNTIYF. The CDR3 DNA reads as TGTGCCAGCAGCCTAAGGGGACTTATTTCTGGAAACACCATATATTTT.

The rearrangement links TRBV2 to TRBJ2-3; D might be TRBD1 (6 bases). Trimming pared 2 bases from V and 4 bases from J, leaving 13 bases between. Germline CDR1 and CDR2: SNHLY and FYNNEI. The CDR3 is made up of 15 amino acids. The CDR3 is CASSEWGQVPDTQYF. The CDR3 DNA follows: TGTGCCAGCAGTGAATGGGGGCAAGTCCCAGATACGCAGTATTTT.